This T cell receptor beta chain emerged from a study of beta chain features in type 1 diabetes. On the study more broadly: Patients did not differ from healthy donors in age, gender or cell yield.

The purity of all sorted populations exceeded 95%. Looked up from germline, CDR1 is SNHLY and CDR2 is FYNNEI. J lost 3 bases, V lost 10 bases, and 10 bases had no gene match. The CDR3 spans 14 residues. Reverse transcribing all isolated RNA meant expressed TCRB transcripts were sequenced. The read count averaged approximately 4 million across naive, central memory and regulatory T cell samples. The protocol was immunoSEQ multiplex PCR, while the TCRdb copy is restricted to in-frame clones and leaves out a portion. The sample has around 200,000 clones; more than 10% are singletons. The sample consisted of central memory CD4+ T cells from blood. The chain joins TRBV2 to TRBJ2-3; TRBD2 matches at 7 bases. This clonotype originated in a woman younger than 30 in good health. Written as DNA, the CDR3 is TGTGCCATTGCACCGGGACTACAAACAGATACGCAGTATTTT. Its protein is CAIAPGLQTDTQYF.